This T cell receptor beta chain was identified during a study of human T cells and chemical hapten exposure. Time point denoted: patch test 3, about 24 weeks after DPC sensitization. Treatment described: therapeutic diphenylcyclopropenone sensitization with weekly scalp DPC. Ten or more counts support this clonotype. J was trimmed by 5 bases and V by 0 bases; bases with no gene match: 3. CDR3 size: 15 residues. Germline CDR1 MNHEY, CDR2 SVGAGI. TCRdb re-called the RACE reads through MiXCR, storing one row per CDR3 protein. This table holds 55,000 to 80,000 distinct CDR3 sequences, approximately 10% found once.

Sample: whole blood, taken in connection with sensitization to the hapten diphenylcyclopropenone (DPC). The sequence derives from a woman in her twenties or thirties with alopecia areata. Some clones in this sample may be carry-over from other donors' samples. This sequence joins TRBV6-5 and TRBJ1-5, with 8 bases lining up with TRBD1. This chain's CDR3 is CASSYSTTGDQPQHF. CDR3 nucleotides: TGTGCCAGCAGTTACTCCACGACAGGGGATCAGCCCCAGCATTTT.